The source of this T cell receptor beta chain is a study of blood T cell repertoires in COVID-19. Looking at the study overall: PBMCs, B-cell-depleted T cells, or T cells were the source of the cDNA or gDNA that made up the material.

Original processing notes: Scientists estimated how many nucleated cells there were by amplifying reference gene primers. Clones were read by immunoSEQ multiplex PCR, and TCRdb kept only the in-frame ones, dropping some. V and J calls and clone size are copied from that table; D and trimming were computed from the DNA. This table holds a few hundred thousand clones, 75% to 90% found once. This clone was seen a single time. During active infection, Seattle patients enrolled and were then monitored through disease. The sample was peripheral blood. This TCR was recovered from a woman aged 45-65 years with COVID-19, enrolled during active disease.

The CDR3 sequence is CASSMRQVNTEAFF. The CDR3 coding sequence is TGTGCCAGTAGTATGAGACAGGTGAACACTGAAGCTTTCTTT. J is TRBJ1-1 and V is TRBV19; tentatively, D is TRBD1 (6 bases). The V gene's germline CDR1 is LNHDA and CDR2 SQIVND (reference sequence). The CDR3 loop spans 14 amino acids. Between the trimmed V and J ends, which lost 3 bases and 0 bases, there was a span of 8 bases. Based on the CDR3 plus reference TRBV19 and TRBJ1-1, the full variable domain is DGGITQSPKYLFRKEGQNVTLSCEQNLNHDAMYWYRQDPGQGLRLIYYSQIVNDFQKGDIAEGYSVSREKKESFPLTVTSAQKNPTAFYLCASSMRQVNTEAFFGQGTRLTVV.